Following are 25 T cell receptor beta chains from one sample sequenced in a study of T cells in Graves' hyperthyroidism and ophthalmopathy. It was RNA transcripts that yielded the amplified TCR beta CDR3 regions. HTBI primers were employed in a first-round RT-PCR of the TCR CDR3. TCRdb fed the multiplex PCR reads into MiXCR, producing one record per CDR3 protein. The sample lists approximately 590,000 distinct CDR3 sequences; 15% to 18% were seen once. The sequenced sample was blood. Receptors were obtained from a woman aged 25-40 years with Graves' hyperthyroidism.

The chain combines TRBV27 with TRBJ2-7; D is unclear. CDR3 length: 11 amino acids. Trimming removed 7 bases at V and 3 bases at J, with 7 bases between. Germline CDR1 is MNHEY and CDR2 is SMNVEV (reference sequence). The CDR3 DNA reads TGTGCCAGCAAGGATAACTACGAGCAGTACTTC. Its translation is CASKDNYEQYF.

V is TRBV7-2 and J is TRBJ2-7, with D unclear. The CDR3 length is 17 residues. Trimming left V 5 bases short and J 3 bases short, with 23 bases between. The germline V gene encodes CDR1 SGHTA and CDR2 FQGNSA. The chain's CDR3 is CASSPYARANLNYEQYF. CDR3 bases: TGTGCCAGCAGCCCATACGCAAGGGCTAACCTAAACTACGAGCAGTACTTC.

This clonotype was detected a few times. This likely comes from a read error, as the CDR3 has no conserved phenylalanine or tryptophan at its end. The chain carries TRBV7-9 and TRBJ1-1; D remains unclear. The CDR3 spans 14 residues. The germline V gene has CDR1 SEHNR and CDR2 FQNEAQ (reference sequence). V shed 7 bases and J shed 2 bases, with 14 bases lying between them. This CDR3 reads CASTQTTDNTEAFL. In DNA, the CDR3 is TGTGCCAGCACCCAAACGACGGACAACACTGAAGCTTTCCTT.

This clonotype has a count of ten or more. The rearrangement joins TRBV18 to TRBJ1-2; no clear D. The CDR3 covers 15 residues. The germline gives CDR1 KGHSH, CDR2 LQKENI. V lost 6 bases, J lost 8 bases, and 22 bases lay in between. The CDR3 region has the DNA TGTGCCAGCTCGCAAACGACGGACGGGCTACGAGGCTACACCTTC. Translating gives CASSQTTDGLRGYTF.

The sample holds many counts of this clonotype. The chain uses TRBV28 and TRBJ2-7; 10 bases are shared with TRBD2. Germline CDR1 reads MDHEN; CDR2 reads SYDVKM. The ends lost 8 bases at V and 3 bases at J; junction bases unmatched: 7. This CDR3 is built from 14 residues. The CDR3 DNA is TGTGCCAGCCGCCACCGGACTAGCGGCTACGAGCAGTACTTC. It translates to CASRHRTSGYEQYF. Combining the CDR3 with reference TRBV28 and TRBJ2-7 gives the whole variable domain DVKVTQSSRYLVKRTGEKVFLECVQDMDHENMFWYRQDPGLGLRLIYFSYDVKMKEKGDIPEGYSVSREKKERFSLILESASTNQTSMYLCASRHRTSGYEQYFGPGTRLTVT.

This clonotype was seen at least ten times. The chain employs TRBV5-1 and TRBJ1-1, with 7 positions matching TRBD1. Trimming took 4 bases from V and 7 from J; bases not matched to a gene: 4. CDR1 is SGHRS and CDR2 is YFSETQ in the germline V gene. The CDR3 has 12 amino acids. DNA for the CDR3: TGCGCCAGCAGCGGGGGGACAGATGAAGCTTTCTTT. This translates into CASSGGTDEAFF.

This clonotype has a handful of counts. The V gene is TRBV3-1, the J gene TRBJ2-5, with D perhaps matching TRBD2 (5 bases). In germline, CDR1 is LGHDT, CDR2 YNNKEL (reference sequence). The length of the CDR3 is 15 residues. Trimming stripped 0 bases from V and 3 bases from J, with 11 bases between. CDR3 nucleotides: TGTGCCAGCAGCCAAGATCTTCGAGCGGAAGAGACCCAGTACTTC. Protein sequence: CASSQDLRAEETQYF.

The table lists this clonotype with a few counts. The V gene is TRBV6-1, the J gene TRBJ1-4; D uncertain. CDR3 length: 14 amino acids. The germline CDR1 and CDR2 sequences are MNHNS and SASEGT. The germline V and J ends were trimmed by 1 base and 5 bases, with 8 bases remaining between them. CDR3 sequence (DNA): TGTGCCAGCAGTGAAGTAAAAAGCAATGAAAAACTGTTTTTT. Translated, it gives CASSEVKSNEKLFF.

This clonotype was seen a handful of times. The rearrangement uses TRBV7-9 and TRBJ2-7; 11 bases match TRBD2. The CDR3 loop spans 17 amino acids. Losses at the gene ends were 0 bases for V and 4 bases for J; bases not matched to a gene: 8. Germline lookup yields CDR1 SEHNR and CDR2 FQNEAQ (reference sequence). The CDR3 nucleotides read TGTGCCAGCAGCTTAGCCCCAACTAGCGGGAGTTCTTACGAGCAGTACTTC. Protein product: CASSLAPTSGSSYEQYF.

The count of this clonotype is one. V and J are TRBV19 and TRBJ2-7, with 9 bases that match TRBD1. The CDR3 is 13 residues long. The germline V gene has CDR1 LNHDA and CDR2 SQIVND (reference sequence). The V segment lost 7 bases and the J segment 5 bases; nucleotides outside the gene matches: 6. CDR3 sequence reads: CASNPTGGNEQYF. The CDR3 DNA reads TGTGCCAGTAATCCCACAGGGGGCAACGAGCAGTACTTC.

This clonotype was detected many times. The CDR3: CSPILRDRVHEQYF. The CDR3, as DNA: TGCAGTCCTATCCTCCGGGACAGGGTCCACGAGCAGTACTTC. This chain joins TRBV20-1 and TRBJ2-7; 9 positions match TRBD1. After removal of 8 bases from V and 5 bases from J, the junction contained 13 bases not matched to a gene. The CDR3 runs to 14 residues. Germline loops: CDR1 DFQATT, CDR2 SNEGSKA (reference sequence).

This chain connects TRBV18 to TRBJ1-2; tentatively, D is TRBD1 (5 bases). The germline gives CDR1 KGHSH, CDR2 LQKENI. The CDR3 consists of 15 residues. V was shortened by 5 bases and J by 7 bases, with 20 bases between the two germline ends. CDR3 region: CASSDSTAPVGGYTF. The CDR3 region has the DNA TGTGCCAGCTCAGACAGTACGGCCCCTGTGGGTGGCTACACCTTC.

This clonotype occurred once. The V call is TRBV20-1, the J call TRBJ1-5; TRBD1 matches 7 bases. The CDR3 sequence is 12 residues long. Germline V CDR1 and CDR2: DFQATT, SNEGSKA (reference sequence). V shed 1 base and J 7 bases; nucleotides not matched to a gene: 1. CDR3 sequence reads: CSARGTGQPQHF. In DNA, the CDR3 is TGCAGTGCTAGAGGGACAGGCCAGCCCCAGCATTTT.

This clonotype was seen a few times. This sequence joins TRBV29-1 and TRBJ1-2; D is undetermined. Germline CDR1 SQVTM, CDR2 ANQGSEA. The CDR3 sequence is 13 residues long. Trimming stripped 2 bases from V and 2 bases from J, with 9 bases between. The CDR3: CSVEFVQNYGYTF. The CDR3 nucleotides are TGCAGCGTTGAATTTGTGCAGAACTATGGCTACACCTTC.

This clonotype has at least ten counts. The CDR3 coding sequence is TGTGCCAGCAGCCTCGACCCTGGGGGATTGGACACTGAAGCTTTCTTT. Translated: CASSLDPGGLDTEAFF. The chain uses TRBV6-1 and TRBJ1-1; possible D gene TRBD1, 5 bases. The germline gives CDR1 MNHNS, CDR2 SASEGT. The CDR3 totals 16 residues. The V and J ends lost 6 bases and 3 bases respectively, with 20 bases between them.

This clonotype has more than one count but fewer than ten. J is TRBJ2-4 and V is TRBV30; a possible D gene is TRBD1 (6 bases). The CDR3 extends over 17 amino acids. Germline V gene data show CDR1 as GTSNPN and CDR2 as SVGIG (reference sequence). V was trimmed by 4 bases and J by 7 bases, leaving 26 bases between them. CDR3 loop: CAWNVPSPGDKVNIQYF. CDR3 bases: TGTGCCTGGAACGTGCCCTCCCCCGGGGACAAGGTGAACATTCAGTACTTC.

This clonotype was seen many times. The rearrangement links TRBV11-2 to TRBJ2-7, with 8 bases matching TRBD2. This CDR3 is 15 amino acids long. V trimming: 0 bases; J trimming: 6 bases; junction bases outside the gene matches: 7. Germline values: CDR1 SGHAT, CDR2 FQNNGV. The chain's CDR3 is CASSLEMSGSLEQYF. DNA for the CDR3: TGTGCCAGCAGCTTAGAGATGAGCGGGAGTCTCGAGCAGTACTTC. The whole variable domain, filled in from reference TRBV11-2 and TRBJ2-7, reads EAGVAQSPRYKIIEKRQSVAFWCNPISGHATLYWYQQILGQGPKLLIQFQNNGVVDDSQLPKDRFSAERLKGVDSTLKIQPAKLEDSAVYLCASSLEMSGSLEQYFGPGTRLTVT.

This clonotype was observed at least ten times. This chain's CDR3 is CASRLGLAGGGLYEQYF. The CDR3, as DNA: TGTGCCAGCAGGTTGGGACTAGCGGGAGGAGGACTCTACGAGCAGTACTTC. The V and J genes are TRBV6-1 and TRBJ2-7; 15 bases map to TRBD2. The V segment lost 6 bases and the J segment 3 bases; nucleotides outside the gene matches: 9. The CDR3 is 17 residues long. Germline CDR1 is MNHNS and CDR2 is SASEGT.

This clonotype was counted ten times or more. The chain is built from TRBV20-1 and TRBJ2-7; D is possibly TRBD1 or TRBD2 (6 bases each). The CDR3 is 14 residues long. The germline V and J ends were trimmed by 6 bases and 5 bases, with 20 bases remaining between them. Looked up from germline, CDR1 is DFQATT and CDR2 is SNEGSKA (reference sequence). CDR3 coding DNA: TGCAGTGCCAGCGAGTACGCTAGGGGGGACGAGCAGTACTTC. Residues: CSASEYARGDEQYF.

This clonotype was seen at least ten times. This rearrangement joins TRBV2 to TRBJ2-7, with D maybe TRBD2 (6 bases). Trimming left V 8 bases short and J 3 bases short, with 14 bases between. The germline V gene has CDR1 SNHLY and CDR2 FYNNEI. CDR3 length: 13 amino acids. This CDR3 reads CASRDSVDYEQYF. The CDR3 nucleotides read TGTGCCAGCCGGGACTCAGTAGACTACGAGCAGTACTTC.

The table lists this clonotype with many counts. The chain employs TRBV7-2 and TRBJ2-6, with TRBD1 identical over 8 bases. The length of the CDR3 is 14 residues. Germline lookup yields CDR1 SGHTA and CDR2 FQGNSA. Trimming at V came to 5 bases and at J to 4 bases, leaving 1 base not matched to a gene. The CDR3 coding sequence is TGTGCCAGCAGCCGGGACAGGGGGGCCAACGTCCTGACTTTC. This sequence encodes CASSRDRGANVLTF.

This clonotype was seen at least ten times. The chain recombines TRBV3-1 with TRBJ1-1; D uncertain. CDR3 length equals 12 residues. The germline CDR1 and CDR2 sequences are LGHDT and YNNKEL (reference sequence). Trimming removed 7 bases at V and 1 base at J, with 7 bases between. CDR3 loop: CASKLGNTEAFF. The CDR3, as DNA: TGTGCCAGCAAGTTAGGGAACACTGAAGCTTTCTTT.

About this clonotype: The junction differs from germline at one of its ends, possibly a read error. The chain uses TRBV27 and TRBJ2-7; TRBD1 aligns across 7 bases. The germline V gene encodes CDR1 MNHEY and CDR2 SMNVEV (reference sequence). This CDR3 is 13 amino acids long. The CDR3 spells CASSLSSGQERYF. The CDR3 DNA reads TGTGCCAGCAGTTTATCGTCTGGACAGGAGCGGTACTTC.

Ten or more counts support this clonotype. The chain joins TRBV12-3 or TRBV12-4 to TRBJ2-3, with 10 bases aligning to TRBD2. This CDR3 contains 18 residues. V dropped 3 bases and J dropped 3; count of bases not matched to a gene: 12. CDR3 residues: CASSFDSASGSGTDTQYF. In DNA, the CDR3 is TGTGCCAGCAGTTTTGATTCGGCTAGCGGGAGTGGGACAGATACGCAGTATTTT.

This clonotype was observed at least ten times. The V gene is TRBV20-1, the J gene TRBJ1-1; D might be TRBD1 (5 bases). V lost 1 base and J lost 5, with 17 bases in between. The CDR3 has 15 residues. Germline V gene sequence: CDR1 DFQATT, CDR2 SNEGSKA (reference sequence). DNA for the CDR3: TGCAGTGCTAGAGGGCCGTTCGGGGCCAAGACTGAAGCTTTCTTT. It codes for CSARGPFGAKTEAFF.